The 18 T cell receptor beta chains reported below all come from one sample, sequenced in a study of cytomegalovirus exposure and HLA in healthy donors. Primers included in the PCR were 60 Vbeta and 13 Jbeta primers. Here immunoSEQ multiplex PCR was the method, and the copy in TCRdb shows in-frame clones only, minus some. The sample holds approximately 120,000 clones, 78% seen once. The sample consisted of PBMCs. The receptors here all came from a man aged 25-45 years in good health and CMV-seropositive.

The rearrangement links TRBV4-2 to TRBJ2-7; TRBD2 matches 8 bases. Germline trimming cut 4 bases from V and 7 bases from J; bases unmatched to any gene: 15. Germline V lookup: CDR1 LGHNA, CDR2 YNFKEQ. The CDR3 runs to 16 residues. The CDR3 loop is CASSPRAGATLEEQYF. The DNA of the CDR3 is TGTGCCAGCAGCCCTCGAGCGGGAGCCACTCTGGAGGAGCAGTACTTC.

The chain recombines TRBV30 with TRBJ2-1, with 7 positions matching TRBD1. The CDR3 extends over 15 amino acids. Per germline, CDR1 GTSNPN and CDR2 SVGIG (reference sequence). V lost 4 bases, J lost 6 bases, and 12 bases stayed unmatched. The CDR3 DNA reads as TGTGCCTGGATGGGCGAGCAGGGGGTCCGCAATGAGCAGTTCTTC. Amino acid sequence: CAWMGEQGVRNEQFF. The complete variable domain, with remaining parts taken from reference TRBV30 and TRBJ2-1, reads SQTIHQWPATLVQPVGSPLSLECTVEGTSNPNLYWYRQAAGRGLQLLFYSVGIGQISSEVPQNLSASRPQDRQFILSSKKLLLSDSGFYLCAWMGEQGVRNEQFFGPGTRLTVL.

The chain combines TRBV6-5 with TRBJ1-2; TRBD1 matches at 9 bases. This CDR3 region has 16 residues. In germline, CDR1 is MNHEY, CDR2 SVGAGI. Trimming cost V 0 bases and J 6 bases; bases outside gene matches: 8. The CDR3 spells CASSYSKLGTGNGYTF. The CDR3 bases are TGTGCCAGCAGTTACTCGAAATTAGGGACAGGGAATGGCTACACCTTC.

In this sample, this clone turned up a few times. The chain uses TRBV18 and TRBJ2-5, with TRBD1 matching over 7 bases. This CDR3 comprises 13 residues. The V gene end was trimmed by 3 bases and the J gene end by 5 bases; junction bases not matched to a gene: 3. Germline V CDR1 and CDR2: KGHSH, LQKENI. The CDR3 loop is CASSPQGVETQYF. The CDR3 coding sequence is TGTGCCAGCTCACCTCAGGGGGTGGAGACCCAGTACTTC. The complete variable domain, with remaining parts taken from reference TRBV18 and TRBJ2-5, reads NAGVMQNPRHLVRRRGQEARLRCSPMKGHSHVYWYRQLPEEGLKFMVYLQKENIIDESGMPKERFSAEFPKEGPSILRIQQVVRGDSAAYFCASSPQGVETQYFGPGTRLLVL.

The V gene is TRBV11-2, the J gene TRBJ2-7; the match to TRBD2 covers 7 bases. V was clipped by 1 base and J by 6 bases; unmatched bases: 3. Germline CDR1 is SGHAT and CDR2 is FQNNGV. The CDR3 has 13 amino acids. This CDR3 is CASSLGGGTEQYF. The CDR3 DNA sequence: TGTGCCAGCAGCTTAGGGGGGGGGACCGAGCAGTACTTC. Based on the CDR3 plus reference TRBV11-2 and TRBJ2-7, the full variable domain is EAGVAQSPRYKIIEKRQSVAFWCNPISGHATLYWYQQILGQGPKLLIQFQNNGVVDDSQLPKDRFSAERLKGVDSTLKIQPAKLEDSAVYLCASSLGGGTEQYFGPGTRLTVT.

The chain carries TRBV5-4 and TRBJ1-1, with 8 positions matching TRBD1. CDR3 size: 14 residues. From germline, CDR1 is SGHNT and CDR2 YYREEE (reference sequence). The ends lost 3 bases at V and 1 base at J; junction bases unmatched: 2. In nucleotides, the CDR3 is TGTGCCAGCAGCTGGGGACAGGAGAACACTGAAGCTTTCTTT. Amino acids: CASSWGQENTEAFF.

This chain links TRBV7-6 with TRBJ1-6, with 7 bases matching TRBD1. Germline loops: CDR1 SGHVS, CDR2 FNYEAQ. Trimming cost V 5 bases and J 7 bases; bases outside gene matches: 11. The CDR3 consists of 16 residues. The CDR3 loop is CASSLTIDRANSPLHF. The CDR3, as DNA: TGTGCCAGCAGCCTGACTATCGACAGGGCGAATTCACCCCTCCACTTT.

The chain combines TRBV2 with TRBJ2-1; 7 nucleotides line up with TRBD2. The CDR3 is 17 residues long. Unmatched junction bases numbered 12, after V lost 2 bases and J lost 5 bases. Germline assignment: CDR1 SNHLY and CDR2 FYNNEI. CDR3 in DNA: TGTGCCAGCAGTGAATTATTGGGTCTAGCGGTTAACAATGAGCAGTTCTTC. Translating it yields CASSELLGLAVNNEQFF.

This rearrangement joins TRBV6-6 to TRBJ2-5; TRBD1 aligns across 8 bases. J lost 5 bases, V lost 0 bases, and 5 bases had no gene match. The CDR3 has 15 residues. Looked up from germline, CDR1 is MNHNY and CDR2 is SVGAGI (reference sequence). CDR3 sequence (DNA): TGTGCCAGCAGTTACTCTGGACAGGGTTATGAGACCCAGTACTTC. Its translation is CASSYSGQGYETQYF.

J is TRBJ2-7 and V is TRBV27; possible D gene TRBD2, 5 bases. The CDR3 is 14 amino acids. Trimming left V 7 bases short and J 4 bases short, with 17 bases between. Germline V gene data show CDR1 as MNHEY and CDR2 as SMNVEV (reference sequence). The CDR3 DNA reads as TGTGCCAGCAAGGTGGCGGGCAACAATTACGAGCAGTACTTC. This translates into CASKVAGNNYEQYF.

This clone was seen a few times. One end of the junction varies from germline; a read error may be responsible. This chain uses TRBV7-9 with TRBJ1-2; no firm D call. This CDR3 region has 11 residues. CDR1 and CDR2 (germline): SEHNR, FQNEAQ (reference sequence). CDR3 region: CSSSSPEGYTF. The CDR3 nucleotides are TGTTCCAGCAGCTCCCCTGAGGGCTACACCTTC.

V and J are TRBV30 and TRBJ2-3; D unresolved. The germline CDR1 and CDR2 sequences are GTSNPN and SVGIG (reference sequence). Trimming removed 0 bases at V and 0 bases at J, with 7 bases between. The CDR3 runs to 14 residues. The CDR3 spells CAWSVSTSTDTQYF. The CDR3 bases are TGTGCCTGGAGTGTCTCGACTAGCACAGATACGCAGTATTTT.

V and J are TRBV5-4 and TRBJ2-7; 8 bases are a match to TRBD2. CDR1 and CDR2 from the germline V gene are SGHNT and YYREEE (reference sequence). The CDR3 has 14 residues. V shed 4 bases, J shed 5 bases, and the junction held 8 bases outside the gene matches. CDR3: CASSPGGGRDEQYF. The CDR3 nucleotides read TGTGCCAGCAGCCCGGGCGGGGGGCGCGACGAGCAGTACTTC. The complete variable domain, with remaining parts taken from reference TRBV5-4 and TRBJ2-7, reads ETGVTQSPTHLIKTRGQQVTLRCSSQSGHNTVSWYQQALGQGPQFIFQYYREEENGRGNFPPRFSGLQFPNYSSELNVNALELDDSALYLCASSPGGGRDEQYFGPGTRLTVT.

The chain joins TRBV13 to TRBJ2-5; D unresolved. There are 16 residues in the CDR3. V was trimmed by 5 bases and J by 0 bases, leaving 16 bases between them. The germline V gene encodes CDR1 PRHDT and CDR2 FYEKMQ (reference sequence). Here the CDR3 DNA reads TGTGCCAGCAGCCCATCCTTAACCGGGTACCAAGAGACCCAGTACTTC. This codes for CASSPSLTGYQETQYF.

The rearrangement joins TRBV27 to TRBJ2-1; no clear D. With 2 bases removed from V and 0 bases from J, the gap between germline ends came to 8 bases. From germline, CDR1 is MNHEY and CDR2 SMNVEV (reference sequence). CDR3 size: 15 residues. CDR3 in amino acids: CASSLRSNSYNEQFF. The CDR3 bases are TGTGCCAGCAGTTTAAGGAGCAACTCCTACAATGAGCAGTTCTTC.

In its sample, this clone was seen a few times. V is TRBV27 and J is TRBJ2-2; D unclear. From germline, CDR1 is MNHEY and CDR2 SMNVEV (reference sequence). The germline V and J ends were trimmed by 3 bases and 0 bases, with 2 bases remaining between them. The CDR3 extends over 13 amino acids. The CDR3 loop is CASSFTNTGELFF. The CDR3 DNA follows: TGTGCCAGCAGTTTCACGAACACCGGGGAGCTGTTTTTT.

The CDR3 region has the DNA TGTGCCAGCAGCCCTCGGGGGGAATTCACTGAAGCTTTCTTT. As protein: CASSPRGEFTEAFF. This rearrangement joins TRBV7-9 to TRBJ1-1; D might be TRBD1 (5 bases). CDR3 length: 14 amino acids. V gave up 5 bases and J gave up 4 bases, with 14 bases separating them. Germline CDR1 is SEHNR and CDR2 is FQNEAQ (reference sequence).

V usage is TRBV19 and J usage is TRBJ2-3; possibly TRBD1 for D (6 bases). Trimming pared 4 bases from V and 6 bases from J, leaving 20 bases between. Germline CDR1 is LNHDA and CDR2 is SQIVND (reference sequence). The CDR3 consists of 16 residues. This CDR3 is CASSKQGEGPTDTQYF. CDR3 sequence (DNA): TGTGCCAGTAGTAAACAGGGTGAAGGGCCAACCGATACGCAGTATTTT.